This T cell receptor beta chain was found in a study of blood T cell repertoires in COVID-19 (TCRdb year 2020). Notes on the research overall: The collaborator samples originated in the United States, Italy and Spain and spanned the acute and convalescent phases of COVID-19. A de-identified subject ID, COVID-19 status, age in years and sex were almost always included in the sample metadata. Samples came from the ongoing ImmuneRACE study (first 160 participants) plus 1,254 subjects from 6 global collaborators. Subjects who had been exposed to COVID-19, were actively infected with it, or had recovered from it provided the deeply sampled blood TCRbeta repertoires that made up the dataset. The repertoires were made available in a free public database intended to serve as a resource for research on the immune response to SARS-CoV-2. The material from the prospective study consisted of cDNA or gDNA derived from T cells, B-cell-depleted T cells, or PBMCs. Where available, HLA class I and class II types were obtained from metadata supplied by the sample provider rather than from assay-based typing. Beyond this particular receptor, the publication reports: The quantity of clinical and demographic metadata differed by source and by participant and was supplied without curation.

TCRbeta CDR3 regions were amplified from genomic DNA using the immunoSEQ Assay, a bias-controlled multiplex PCR. The authors processed their data as follows. Nucleated cell counts per sample were estimated from amplification of reference gene primers within the assay. To quantify the absolute abundance of each unique TCRbeta CDR3 rearrangement, sequence reads were collapsed and filtered. Productive Simpson clonality was computed per sample as the square root of Simpson's diversity index over productive rearrangements. TCRdb took over this immuneACCESS table, retaining in-frame rearrangements with V and J assigned. Such tables are incomplete; in checked studies, under half of the missing clones stem from an unresolved V gene, and the remainder is unexplained. V and J calls and clone size come straight from that table; D and trimming were deduced from the DNA. Present in this sample are over 130,000 clones, roughly 84% of which were seen just once. Of the sample, under 4.5% is held by the ten largest clones.

As for this clone: Its antigen target is currently unknown. It has no much larger one-base neighbor in the sample; base qualities were not kept.

Collaborating institutions collected whole blood in K2EDTA tubes following their own protocols. For TCRbeta analysis, collaborator samples were shipped as frozen whole blood, as isolated PBMCs, or as DNA extracted from either sample type. The sample taken for sequencing was peripheral blood. This receptor was taken from a woman in her sixties or seventies with acute or convalescent COVID-19.

The CDR3 is CASSLWPNTEAFF. The DNA sequence is given as TGTGCCAGCAGCTTATGGCCGAACACTGAAGCTTTCTTT. The receptor chain draws on TRBV11-3 and TRBJ1-1; no confident D gene assignment can be made. The junction carries 5 bases between V and J, which are trimmed by 2 bases and 1 base respectively. The germline V gene yields SGHNT for CDR1 and YENEEA for CDR2. Counted from cysteine to phenylalanine, this CDR3 has 13 amino acids. Just the 39-base CDR3 DNA is kept, in frame starting at base 1.